The 22 T cell receptor beta chains presented below share a single source sample, sequenced in a study of vaccination effects on CD4 cells after COVID-19. Sequencing was preceded by expansion of antigen-specific CD4+ T cells with viral peptide pools in the ViraFEST assay. Culture lasted around eleven days before CD4+ T cell isolation. Two-dose BNT162b2 or mRNA-1273 vaccination was given to participants. Antigens for these TCRs are unknown. Method: immunoSEQ multiplex PCR; TCRdb's copy keeps in-frame clones and lacks some. The profile shows about 30,000 clones, 74% of them singletons. Sequenced material: CD4+ T cells from PBMCs cultured with HCoV-OC43 spike peptides, taken after COVID-19 vaccination. The subset denotes: HCoV-OC43 spike overlapping peptide pool stimulation. These TCRs come from a human donor who received a COVID-19 vaccine.

V and J are TRBV5-6 and TRBJ1-2; 9 bases align to TRBD1. V was pared by 3 bases and J by 7 bases, with 7 bases of the junction left unmatched. In germline, CDR1 is SGHDT, CDR2 YYEEEE. The CDR3 loop spans 14 amino acids. For the CDR3, the DNA is TGTGCCAGCAGCTATGGACAGGGGTTGCCTGGCTACACCTTC. Its protein is CASSYGQGLPGYTF.

The V and J genes are TRBV5-1 and TRBJ2-1, with D maybe TRBD2 (6 bases). In germline, CDR1 is SGHRS, CDR2 YFSETQ. This CDR3 has 14 residues. Trimming shortened V by 5 bases and J by 3 bases, and 12 bases separated the two germline ends. The CDR3 spells CASSTAGNYNEQFF. The DNA of the CDR3 is TGCGCCAGCAGTACTGCGGGGAACTACAATGAGCAGTTCTTC.

The chain is built from TRBV4-2 and TRBJ1-2; no clear D. The CDR3 sequence is 16 residues long. The germline V gene has CDR1 LGHNA and CDR2 YNFKEQ. Trimming removed 0 bases at V and 4 bases at J, with 15 bases between. The CDR3 DNA is TGTGCCAGCAGCCAAGAAGGGCCGGTTCGGGGCTATGGCTACACCTTC. Its translation is CASSQEGPVRGYGYTF.

The genes are TRBV5-1 and TRBJ1-5; D is perhaps TRBD1 (6 bases). Germline CDR1 is SGHRS and CDR2 is YFSETQ. Trimming pared 4 bases from V and 7 bases from J, leaving 15 bases between. The CDR3 sequence is 14 residues long. CDR3 region: CASSPQGWGQPQHF. CDR3 coding DNA: TGCGCCAGCAGCCCACAGGGCTGGGGGCAGCCCCAGCATTTT.

This chain connects TRBV4-1 to TRBJ2-3, with 14 bases matching TRBD2. This CDR3 has 17 residues. From germline, CDR1 is MGHRA and CDR2 YSYEKL. Trimming cost V 3 bases and J 5 bases; bases outside gene matches: 7. CDR3 in DNA: TGCGCCAGCAGCCAGTTGGGACTAGCGGGAGTAGGAGATACGCAGTATTTT. Amino acid sequence: CASSQLGLAGVGDTQYF.

This clone showed up just a few times. This chain links TRBV6-5 with TRBJ2-2, with 7 bases matching TRBD2. V lost 2 bases, J lost 1 base, and 1 base stayed unmatched. The length of the CDR3 is 15 residues. The germline gives CDR1 MNHEY, CDR2 SVGAGI. The CDR3 region has the DNA TGTGCCAGCAGTTACGGCGGGGGGAACACCGGGGAGCTGTTTTTT. Translated: CASSYGGGNTGELFF.

The chain carries TRBV7-2 and TRBJ1-1; D is undetermined. Trimming removed 7 bases from V and 2 bases from J, with 11 bases in between. Germline CDR1 SGHTA, CDR2 FQGNSA. The CDR3 sequence is 13 residues long. The CDR3 DNA reads TGTGCCAGCACCCCACTGAAAAACACTGAAGCTTTCTTT. This codes for CASTPLKNTEAFF.

The rearrangement uses TRBV2 and TRBJ1-2; D might be TRBD1 (6 bases). V lost 6 bases and J lost 4, with 15 bases in between. Germline values: CDR1 SNHLY, CDR2 FYNNEI. The CDR3 has 14 amino acids. CDR3 amino acids: CASREQGGSYGYTF. DNA of the CDR3: TGTGCCAGCAGGGAACAGGGTGGCAGCTATGGCTACACCTTC.

The chain recombines TRBV6-5 with TRBJ1-2; 11 nucleotides match TRBD1. This CDR3 contains 15 residues. Germline V gives CDR1 MNHEY, CDR2 SVGAGI. V lost 4 bases to trimming and J lost 4 bases; unmatched junction nucleotides: 5. Here the CDR3 DNA reads TGTGCCAGCAGTTCACCGGGACAGGGGGTCTATGGCTACACCTTC. It encodes CASSSPGQGVYGYTF.

This chain connects TRBV5-1 to TRBJ2-2; D is unresolved. The CDR3 covers 15 residues. The germline V gene has CDR1 SGHRS and CDR2 YFSETQ. Trimming cost V 5 bases and J 0 bases, with 11 bases left between them. The CDR3 DNA is TGCGCCAGCAGTTCCGACACCCCGAACACCGGGGAGCTGTTTTTT. Translated, it gives CASSSDTPNTGELFF.

This clone was counted between two and nine times. J is TRBJ1-5 and V is TRBV29-1; tentative D call: TRBD1 (6 bases). The CDR3 runs 14 residues. Germline loops: CDR1 SQVTM, CDR2 ANQGSEA. V lost 5 bases and J 6 bases, leaving 17 bases between the germline ends. CDR3 sequence: CSVSSGGLGQPQHF. CDR3 sequence (DNA): TGCAGCGTTTCGTCGGGGGGGCTTGGTCAGCCCCAGCATTTT. Full variable domain (remainder filled in from reference TRBV29-1 and TRBJ1-5): SAVISQKPSRDICQRGTSLTIQCQVDSQVTMMFWYRQQPGQSLTLIATANQGSEATYESGFVIDKFPISRPNLTFSTLTVSNMSPEDSSIYLCSVSSGGLGQPQHFGDGTRLSIL.

The chain links TRBV7-2 to TRBJ1-1; 7 nucleotides agree with TRBD1. The CDR3 is 17 residues long. V was pared by 9 bases and J by 1 base, with 17 bases of the junction left unmatched. Looked up from germline, CDR1 is SGHTA and CDR2 is FQGNSA. CDR3 amino acids: CASNRHLMRGPNTEAFF. The CDR3 bases are TGTGCCAGTAACCGCCACCTAATGAGGGGGCCGAACACTGAAGCTTTCTTT.

This rearrangement joins TRBV5-4 to TRBJ2-1, with 12 bases aligning to TRBD2. The CDR3 is 20 amino acids. J lost 7 bases, V lost 2 bases, and 19 bases had no gene match. CDR1 and CDR2 (germline): SGHNT, YYREEE (reference sequence). CDR3 in DNA: TGTGCCAGCAGCTTTATACGACTAGCGGGAGTCAAGCCGCATGGGAATGAGCAGTTCTTC. Translating it yields CASSFIRLAGVKPHGNEQFF.

This clone was seen more than once but under ten times. The chain is built from TRBV18 and TRBJ1-6, with TRBD1 matching 10 bases. This CDR3 is built from 15 residues. Trimming at V came to 2 bases and at J to 9 bases, leaving 4 bases not matched to a gene. Germline loops: CDR1 KGHSH, CDR2 LQKENI. The CDR3 DNA reads TGTGCCAGCTCACCAGGGACAGGGGAAGGTTCACCCCTCCACTTT. Protein sequence: CASSPGTGEGSPLHF. The full variable domain, completed using reference TRBV18 and TRBJ1-6, is NAGVMQNPRHLVRRRGQEARLRCSPMKGHSHVYWYRQLPEEGLKFMVYLQKENIIDESGMPKERFSAEFPKEGPSILRIQQVVRGDSAAYFCASSPGTGEGSPLHFGNGTRLTVT.

This chain connects TRBV10-3 to TRBJ2-1; D ambiguous. Germline V gives CDR1 ENHRY, CDR2 SYGVKD. V shed 2 bases and J shed 5 bases, with 16 bases lying between them. This CDR3 spans 16 amino acids. DNA for the CDR3: TGTGCCATCAGTGAGGAGAGGACGGGTCCTAACAATGAGCAGTTCTTC. Translated, it gives CAISEERTGPNNEQFF.

The V gene is TRBV4-2, the J gene TRBJ2-6, with 8 bases fitting TRBD2. The CDR3 is 17 residues long. The trim removed 0 bases at V and 3 bases at J, leaving 4 bases unmatched. The germline CDR1 and CDR2 sequences are LGHNA and YNFKEQ. The CDR3 region has the DNA TGTGCCAGCAGCCAAGATCCTGCGGGGGGTGGGGCCAACGTCCTGACTTTC. This sequence encodes CASSQDPAGGGANVLTF.

The rearrangement joins TRBV6-2 or TRBV6-3 to TRBJ1-4, with 10 bases matching TRBD1. The germline V gene encodes CDR1 MNHEY and CDR2 SVGEGT. Trimming removed 1 base from V and 7 bases from J; junction bases left unmatched: 6. The CDR3 is 16 amino acids. CDR3 sequence (DNA): TGTGCCAGCAGTTACTACCCGGGACAGGGGACTGAAAAACTGTTTTTT. Its translation: CASSYYPGQGTEKLFF.

CDR3: CASSLNRDVNEQYF. CDR3 DNA: TGTGCCAGCTCACTAAACCGGGACGTCAACGAGCAGTACTTC. This chain connects TRBV18 to TRBJ2-7; possibly TRBD1 or TRBD2 for D (5 bases each). The CDR3 runs 14 residues. Trimming pared 4 bases from V and 5 bases from J, leaving 15 bases between. Germline V gene lookup returns CDR1 KGHSH and CDR2 LQKENI.

V is TRBV6-1 and J is TRBJ2-3, with D possibly TRBD1 on 6 matching bases. This CDR3 is built from 17 residues. The V end lost 4 bases, the J end lost 6 bases, and 23 bases lay between the germline ends. Germline CDR1 reads MNHNS; CDR2 reads SASEGT. In DNA, the CDR3 is TGTGCCAGCAGTGCAAACAGGGTAAATCAAGGTTCCGATACGCAGTATTTT. This gives the protein CASSANRVNQGSDTQYF.

The chain couples TRBV19 to TRBJ1-1; D is possibly TRBD1 (5 bases). The CDR3 is 14 residues long. Trimming took off 5 bases at V and 3 bases at J, with 13 bases between the two ends. Per germline, CDR1 LNHDA and CDR2 SQIVND (reference sequence). In DNA, the CDR3 is TGTGCCAGTAGTCACAGGACCGGGGACACTGAAGCTTTCTTT. Protein: CASSHRTGDTEAFF. Full variable domain (remainder filled in from reference TRBV19 and TRBJ1-1): DGGITQSPKYLFRKEGQNVTLSCEQNLNHDAMYWYRQDPGQGLRLIYYSQIVNDFQKGDIAEGYSVSREKKESFPLTVTSAQKNPTAFYLCASSHRTGDTEAFFGQGTRLTVV.

This chain links TRBV29-1 with TRBJ1-1; D gene uncertain. Trimming pared 7 bases from V and 2 bases from J, leaving 14 bases between. The CDR3 loop spans 13 amino acids. CDR1 and CDR2 (germline): SQVTM, ANQGSEA. DNA of the CDR3: TGCAGCGCTAAGTGGGCTGGCAACACTGAAGCTTTCTTT. Translation: CSAKWAGNTEAFF.

This rearrangement joins TRBV19 to TRBJ1-5; TRBD1 might be the D (5 bases). Germline CDR1 LNHDA, CDR2 SQIVND (reference sequence). The V gene lost 4 bases and the J gene lost 2 bases, with 12 bases spanning the gap. This CDR3 spans 15 amino acids. The CDR3 sequence is CASSNQGVGNQPQHF. As DNA, the CDR3 is TGTGCCAGTAGTAATCAGGGCGTGGGCAATCAGCCCCAGCATTTT.